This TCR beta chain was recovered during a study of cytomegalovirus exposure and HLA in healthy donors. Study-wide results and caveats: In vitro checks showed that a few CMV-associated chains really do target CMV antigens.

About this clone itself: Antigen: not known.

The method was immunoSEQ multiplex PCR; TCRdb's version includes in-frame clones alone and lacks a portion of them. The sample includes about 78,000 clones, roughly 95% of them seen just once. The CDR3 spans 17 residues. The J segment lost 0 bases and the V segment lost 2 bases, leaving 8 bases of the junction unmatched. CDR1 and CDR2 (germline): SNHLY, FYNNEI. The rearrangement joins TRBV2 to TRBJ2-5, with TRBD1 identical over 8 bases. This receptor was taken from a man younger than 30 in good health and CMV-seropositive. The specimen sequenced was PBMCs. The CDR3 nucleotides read TGTGCCAGCAGTGAACAGGGGGCCAACCCCAACCAAGAGACCCAGTACTTC. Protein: CASSEQGANPNQETQYF.